This note documents a single TCR beta chain sequence. The sample is drawn from a study of blood T cell repertoires in COVID-19. Overall study context: Samples came from the United States, Italy and Spain, spanning acute and convalescent COVID-19.

Ages ranged from about 18 to 89 years, with residence in about two dozen US areas. Two negative PCRs, clearance, or symptom resolution had been documented for recovered Cohort 3 donors. CDR3 size: 14 residues. The V gene's germline CDR1 is SGHDT and CDR2 YYEEEE. V was pared by 4 bases and J by 6 bases, with 13 bases between. In the original processing: Amplification of reference gene primers provided the estimated nucleated cell counts. The method was immunoSEQ multiplex PCR; TCRdb's version includes in-frame clones alone and lacks a portion of them. V, J and clone size are taken as reported in that table, and D and trimming were inferred from the DNA itself. In the table there are about 190,000 clones, about 81% of which are singletons.

The TCR originated in a woman aged 30 to 39 who had recovered from COVID-19. Sequencing was carried out using PBMCs or T cells enriched from blood (not recorded which). This chain connects TRBV5-6 to TRBJ1-4; tentatively, D is TRBD1 (5 bases). CDR3 bases: TGTGCCAGCAGCCCCGCGGGGGTCGATGAAAAACTGTTTTTT. It is translated as CASSPAGVDEKLFF.